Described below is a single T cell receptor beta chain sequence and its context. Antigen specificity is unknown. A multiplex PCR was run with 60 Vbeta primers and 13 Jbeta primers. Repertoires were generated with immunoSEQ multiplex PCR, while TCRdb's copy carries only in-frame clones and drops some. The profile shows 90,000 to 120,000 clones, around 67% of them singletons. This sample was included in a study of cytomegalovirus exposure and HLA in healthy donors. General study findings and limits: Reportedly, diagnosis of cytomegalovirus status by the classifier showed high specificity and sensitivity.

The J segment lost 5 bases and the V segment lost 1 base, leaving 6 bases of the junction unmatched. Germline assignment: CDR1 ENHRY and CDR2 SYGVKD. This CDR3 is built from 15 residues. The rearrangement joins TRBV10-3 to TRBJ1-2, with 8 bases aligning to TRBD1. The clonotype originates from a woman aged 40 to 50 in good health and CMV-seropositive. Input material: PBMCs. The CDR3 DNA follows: TGTGCCATCAGTGAGTTACAGGGGGGCCTATATGGCTACACCTTC. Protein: CAISELQGGLYGYTF.